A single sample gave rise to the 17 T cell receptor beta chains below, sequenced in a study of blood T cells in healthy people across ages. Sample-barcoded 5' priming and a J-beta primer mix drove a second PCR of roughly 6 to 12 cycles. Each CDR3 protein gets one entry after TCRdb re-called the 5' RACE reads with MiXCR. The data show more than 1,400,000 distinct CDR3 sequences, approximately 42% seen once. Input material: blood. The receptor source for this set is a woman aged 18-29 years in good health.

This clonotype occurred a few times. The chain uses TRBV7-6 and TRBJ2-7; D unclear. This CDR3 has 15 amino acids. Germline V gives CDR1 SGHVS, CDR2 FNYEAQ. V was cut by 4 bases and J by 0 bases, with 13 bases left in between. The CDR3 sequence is CASSSAIGSSYEQYF. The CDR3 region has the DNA TGTGCCAGCAGCTCTGCTATTGGGTCCTCCTACGAGCAGTACTTC. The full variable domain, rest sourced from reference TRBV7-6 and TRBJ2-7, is GAGVSQSPRYKVTKRGQDVALRCDPISGHVSLYWYRQALGQGPEFLTYFNYEAQQDKSGLPNDRFSAERPEGSISTLTIQRTEQRDSAMYRCASSSAIGSSYEQYFGPGTRLTVT.

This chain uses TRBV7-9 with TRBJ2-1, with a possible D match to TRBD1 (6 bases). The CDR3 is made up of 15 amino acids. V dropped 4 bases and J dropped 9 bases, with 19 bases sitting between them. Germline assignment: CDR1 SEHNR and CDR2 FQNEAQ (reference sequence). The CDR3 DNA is TGTGCCAGCAGCTCCCTTCGACAGGAACTGGGTGAGCAGTTCTTC. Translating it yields CASSSLRQELGEQFF.

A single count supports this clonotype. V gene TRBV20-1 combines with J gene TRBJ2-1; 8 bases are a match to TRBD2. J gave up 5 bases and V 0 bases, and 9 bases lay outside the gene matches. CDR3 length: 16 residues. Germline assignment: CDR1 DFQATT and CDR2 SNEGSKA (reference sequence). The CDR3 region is CSARDVDGGADNEQFF. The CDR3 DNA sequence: TGCAGTGCTAGAGATGTGGACGGGGGGGCCGACAATGAGCAGTTCTTC.

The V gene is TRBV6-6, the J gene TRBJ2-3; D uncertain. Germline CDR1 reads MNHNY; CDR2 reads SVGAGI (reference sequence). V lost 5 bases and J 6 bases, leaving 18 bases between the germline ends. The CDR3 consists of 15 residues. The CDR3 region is CASSPPPDGGDTQYF. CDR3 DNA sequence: TGTGCCAGCAGTCCCCCCCCAGACGGTGGCGATACGCAGTATTTT.

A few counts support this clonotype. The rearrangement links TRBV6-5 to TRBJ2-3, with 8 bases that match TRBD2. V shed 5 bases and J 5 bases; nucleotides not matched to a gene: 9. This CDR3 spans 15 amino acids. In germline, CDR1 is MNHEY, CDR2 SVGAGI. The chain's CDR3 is CASSQPGLGIDTQYF. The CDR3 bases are TGTGCCAGCAGTCAACCGGGACTAGGGATAGATACGCAGTATTTT.

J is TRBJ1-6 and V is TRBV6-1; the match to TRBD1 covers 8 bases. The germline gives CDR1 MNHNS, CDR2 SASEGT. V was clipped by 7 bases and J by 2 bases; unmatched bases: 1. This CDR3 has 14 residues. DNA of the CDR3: TGTGCCAGCACAGGGGGCGCCTATAATTCACCCCTCCACTTT. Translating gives CASTGGAYNSPLHF.

CDR3 sequence reads: CASSPSGLAGNTGELFF. The CDR3 region has the DNA TGTGCCAGCAGCCCTTCGGGACTAGCGGGGAACACCGGGGAGCTGTTTTTT. The chain has TRBV4-2 and TRBJ2-2; 12 nucleotides match TRBD2. Germline assignment: CDR1 LGHNA and CDR2 YNFKEQ. This CDR3 spans 17 amino acids. Unmatched junction bases numbered 4, after V lost 4 bases and J lost 1 base.

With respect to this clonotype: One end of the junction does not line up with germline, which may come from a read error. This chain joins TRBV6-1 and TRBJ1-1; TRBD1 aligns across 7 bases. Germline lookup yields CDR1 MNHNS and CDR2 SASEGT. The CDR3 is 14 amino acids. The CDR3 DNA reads TGTGCCAGCAGTGAAAGGGGGCGGAACGCTGAAGCTTTCTTT. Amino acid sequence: CASSERGRNAEAFF.

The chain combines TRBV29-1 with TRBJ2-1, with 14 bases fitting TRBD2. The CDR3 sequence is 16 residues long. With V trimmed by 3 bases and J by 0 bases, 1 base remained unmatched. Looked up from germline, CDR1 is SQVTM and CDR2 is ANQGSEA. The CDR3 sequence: CSVDGTSGSSYNEQFF. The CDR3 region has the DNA TGCAGCGTTGACGGGACTAGCGGGAGCTCCTACAATGAGCAGTTCTTC.

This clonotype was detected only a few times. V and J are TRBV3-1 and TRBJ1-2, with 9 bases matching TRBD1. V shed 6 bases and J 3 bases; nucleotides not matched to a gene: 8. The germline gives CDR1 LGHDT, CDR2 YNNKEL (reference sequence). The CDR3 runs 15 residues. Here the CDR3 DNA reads TGTGCCAGCAGTAGACAGGGGGGAACTGACTATGGCTACACCTTC. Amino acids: CASSRQGGTDYGYTF.

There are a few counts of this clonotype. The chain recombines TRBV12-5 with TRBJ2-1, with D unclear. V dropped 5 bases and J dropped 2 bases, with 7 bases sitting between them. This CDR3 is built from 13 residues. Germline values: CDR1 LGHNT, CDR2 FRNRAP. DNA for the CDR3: TGTGCTAGTGGTCCCCTCACCTACAATGAGCAGTTCTTC. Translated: CASGPLTYNEQFF.

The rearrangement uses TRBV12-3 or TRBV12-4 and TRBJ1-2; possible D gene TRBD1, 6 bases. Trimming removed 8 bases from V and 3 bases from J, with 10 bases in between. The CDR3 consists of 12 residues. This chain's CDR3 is CASVSGDYGYTF. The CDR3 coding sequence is TGTGCCAGCGTGTCAGGGGACTATGGCTACACCTTC.

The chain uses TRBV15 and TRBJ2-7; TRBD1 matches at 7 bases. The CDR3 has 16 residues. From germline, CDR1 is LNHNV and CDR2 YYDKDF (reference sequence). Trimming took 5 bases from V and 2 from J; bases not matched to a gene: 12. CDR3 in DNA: TGTGCCACCAGCTTAGAGATAGGGACAGCAGCCTACGAGCAGTACTTC. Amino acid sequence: CATSLEIGTAAYEQYF. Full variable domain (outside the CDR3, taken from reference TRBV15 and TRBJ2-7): DAMVIQNPRYQVTQFGKPVTLSCSQTLNHNVMYWYQQKSSQAPKLLFHYYDKDFNNEADTPDNFQSRRPNTSFCFLDIRSPGLGDTAMYLCATSLEIGTAAYEQYFGPGTRLTVT.

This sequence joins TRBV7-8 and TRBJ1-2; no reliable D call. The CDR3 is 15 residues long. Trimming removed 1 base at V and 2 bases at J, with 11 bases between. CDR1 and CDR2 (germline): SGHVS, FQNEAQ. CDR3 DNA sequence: TGTGCCAGCAGCTTAGGACATACTAAGAACTATGGCTACACCTTC. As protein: CASSLGHTKNYGYTF.

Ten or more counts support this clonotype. The CDR3 nucleotides are TGCAGTGCTATTAGCGGGAGGGCCACCTACAATGAGCAGTTCTTC. Protein: CSAISGRATYNEQFF. This chain links TRBV20-1 with TRBJ2-1; 11 positions agree with TRBD2. CDR3 length: 15 amino acids. In germline, CDR1 is DFQATT, CDR2 SNEGSKA (reference sequence). Trimming at V came to 4 bases and at J to 2 bases, leaving 4 bases not matched to a gene.

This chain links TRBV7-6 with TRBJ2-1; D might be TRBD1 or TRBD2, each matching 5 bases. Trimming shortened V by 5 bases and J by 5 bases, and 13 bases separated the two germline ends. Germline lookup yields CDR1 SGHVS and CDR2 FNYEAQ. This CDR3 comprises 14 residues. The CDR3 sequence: CASSPRSGHNEQFF. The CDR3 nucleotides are TGTGCCAGCAGCCCTCGTTCGGGGCACAATGAGCAGTTCTTC.

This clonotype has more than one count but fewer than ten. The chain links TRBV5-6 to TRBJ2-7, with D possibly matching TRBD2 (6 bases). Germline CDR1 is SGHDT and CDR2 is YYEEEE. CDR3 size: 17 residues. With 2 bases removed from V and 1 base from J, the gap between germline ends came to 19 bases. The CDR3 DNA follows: TGTGCCAGCAGCTTCATGAAGCTTGGGGGACTTTCCTACGAGCAGTACTTC. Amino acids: CASSFMKLGGLSYEQYF. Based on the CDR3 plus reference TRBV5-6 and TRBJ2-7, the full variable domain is DAGVTQSPTHLIKTRGQQVTLRCSPKSGHDTVSWYQQALGQGPQFIFQYYEEEERQRGNFPDRFSGHQFPNYSSELNVNALLLGDSALYLCASSFMKLGGLSYEQYFGPGTRLTVT.